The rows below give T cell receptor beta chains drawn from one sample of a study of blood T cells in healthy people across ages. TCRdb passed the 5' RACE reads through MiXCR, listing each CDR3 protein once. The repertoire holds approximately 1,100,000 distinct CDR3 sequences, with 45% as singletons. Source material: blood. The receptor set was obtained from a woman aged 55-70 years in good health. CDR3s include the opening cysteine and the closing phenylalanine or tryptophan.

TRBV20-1	CSARTTGNGSHEQFF
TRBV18	CASSPRNQETQYF
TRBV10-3	CAISESLGRTGRETQYF
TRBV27	CASRTEYNEQFF
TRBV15	CATRGTASTDTQYF
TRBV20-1	CSAHPRTGGSETQYF
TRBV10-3	CAISGLAGPHEAQYF
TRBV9	CASNKNRGRIETQYF
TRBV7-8	CASSFSAKVAYF
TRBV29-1	CSVEGQVSKGANVLTF
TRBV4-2	CASSQELGNQPQHF
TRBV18	CASPLAGGPYNEQFF
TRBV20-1	CSAPTSPETQYF
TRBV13	CASSPAGAGGRNEQFF
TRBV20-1	CSARESGRRHEQFF
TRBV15	CATSRVFGGCSYEQYF
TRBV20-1	CSASQSTNEKLFF
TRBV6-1	CASSETGFQGETQFF
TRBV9	CASSVFDRVGDTEAFF
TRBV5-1	CASSPREIGGIQYF
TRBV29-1	CSVEGGVGRSEQYF
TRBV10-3	CAISESGGANQPQHF
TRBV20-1	CSATLQPSYEQYF
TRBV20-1	CSANRHRGLGNTGELFF
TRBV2	CAGSVGGLGGYTF
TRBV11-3	CASSLDLTSGHSNEQFF
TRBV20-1	CSARDSLGLAGELRYEQYF
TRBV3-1	CASSQGKGRAGEQFF
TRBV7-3	CASSLTGGRTLGEQFF
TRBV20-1	CSARGQGANGANVLTF
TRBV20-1	CSARRQGPYEQYF
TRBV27	CASSWFSNQPQHF
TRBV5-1	CASSLTGGGGQPQHF
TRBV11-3	CASSRPTTGELFF
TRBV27	CASSPPLLNSYEQYF
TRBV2	CASTGLVSYEQYF
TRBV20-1	CSARGETGGYSYEQYF
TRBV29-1	CSFSMGRGQETQYF
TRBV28	CASHRDTYEQYF
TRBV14	CASSQEFGGGLFF
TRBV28	CASQRRETQYF
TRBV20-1	CSASTLGGREKLFF
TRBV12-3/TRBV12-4	CASRKTGYGYEQYF
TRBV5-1	CASSTGTSGRPSSYNEQFF
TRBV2	CASSYDSSTGELFF
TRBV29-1	CSVEGSPAGVNIQYF
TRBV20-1	CSARDRLAGGDEQFF
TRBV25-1	CASSGGVDTQYF
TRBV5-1	CASSPGQGDTDTQYF